Each of the 3 T cell receptor beta chains below was sequenced from the same sample in a study of PD-1 blockade in classical Hodgkin lymphoma. This table comes from immunoSEQ multiplex PCR, and its TCRdb copy is limited to in-frame clones, with some not included. This table holds fewer than 25,000 clones, approximately 80% found once. All the patients suffered relapse after autologous stem cell transplantation, and brentuximab vedotin exposure differed. The sequencing used peripheral blood mononuclear cells (PBMCs), collected before the second cycle of nivolumab. The receptor set was obtained from a human donor with classical Hodgkin lymphoma.

The V call is TRBV5-6, the J call TRBJ2-3, with 8 bases lining up with TRBD2. Trimming at V came to 3 bases and at J to 4 bases, leaving 10 bases not matched to a gene. This CDR3 is 16 amino acids long. The V gene's germline CDR1 is SGHDT and CDR2 YYEEEE. CDR3 sequence: CASSYPAGAGADTQYF. The CDR3 DNA reads as TGTGCCAGCAGCTACCCAGCGGGGGCGGGGGCAGATACGCAGTATTTT.

V gene TRBV30 combines with J gene TRBJ1-6, with D possibly TRBD1 on 6 matching bases. Trimming took off 2 bases at V and 5 bases at J, with 13 bases between the two ends. The CDR3 consists of 15 residues. Germline V CDR1 and CDR2: GTSNPN, SVGIG (reference sequence). This chain's CDR3 is CAWSHLQGHNSPLHF. CDR3 in DNA: TGTGCCTGGAGTCACCTACAGGGCCATAATTCACCCCTCCACTTT.

The chain is built from TRBV6-6 and TRBJ1-2; 8 bases match TRBD1. With V trimmed by 3 bases and J by 6 bases, 6 bases remained unmatched. In germline, CDR1 is MNHNY, CDR2 SVGAGI (reference sequence). This CDR3 is built from 14 residues. The CDR3 region is CASSYGQGGHGYTF. CDR3 in DNA: TGTGCCAGCAGTTATGGACAGGGCGGGCATGGCTACACCTTC.